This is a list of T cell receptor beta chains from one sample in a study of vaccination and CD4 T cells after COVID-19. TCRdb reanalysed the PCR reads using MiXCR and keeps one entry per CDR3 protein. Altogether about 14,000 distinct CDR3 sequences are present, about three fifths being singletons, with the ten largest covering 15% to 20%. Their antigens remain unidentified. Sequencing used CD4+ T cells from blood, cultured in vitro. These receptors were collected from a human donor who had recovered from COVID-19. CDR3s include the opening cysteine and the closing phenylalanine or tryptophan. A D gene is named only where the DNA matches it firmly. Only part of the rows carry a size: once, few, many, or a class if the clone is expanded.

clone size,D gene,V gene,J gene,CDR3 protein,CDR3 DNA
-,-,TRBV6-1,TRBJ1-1,CASRSLGQGLDTEAFF,TGTGCCAGCAGATCCCTTGGACAAGGGTTAGACACTGAAGCTTTCTTT
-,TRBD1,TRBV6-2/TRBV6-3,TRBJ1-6,CASRTGTGRNSPLHF,TGTGCCAGCAGAACCGGGACAGGGAGAAATTCACCCCTCCACTTT
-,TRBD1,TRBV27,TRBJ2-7,CASSWGSYRGPNHEQYF,TGTGCCAGCAGTTGGGGATCGTACAGGGGGCCCAACCACGAGCAGTACTTC
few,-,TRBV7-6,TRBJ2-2,CASSSRTGELFF,TGTGCCAGCAGCTCTAGAACCGGGGAGCTGTTTTTT
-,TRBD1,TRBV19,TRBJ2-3,CASSIGQGLTDTQYF,TGTGCCAGTAGTATTGGACAGGGTTTAACAGATACGCAGTATTTT
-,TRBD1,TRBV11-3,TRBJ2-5,CASNLPRGQETQYF,TGTGCCAGCAACTTACCCAGGGGGCAAGAGACCCAGTACTTC
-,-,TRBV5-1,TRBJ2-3,CASSGTELSTDTQYF,TGCGCCAGCAGCGGCACCGAACTGAGCACAGATACGCAGTATTTT
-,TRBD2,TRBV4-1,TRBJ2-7,CASSQEPGGSYEQYF,TGCGCCAGCAGCCAAGAACCGGGAGGTTCCTACGAGCAGTACTTC
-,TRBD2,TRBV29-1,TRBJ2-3,CSMRGTSGKGTQYF,TGCAGCATGAGAGGGACTAGCGGGAAGGGGACGCAGTATTTT
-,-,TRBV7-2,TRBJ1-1,CASSSTGNTEAFF,TGTGCCAGCAGCTCGACAGGGAACACTGAAGCTTTCTTT
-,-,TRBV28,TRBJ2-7,CASAPGRGLQGQYF,TGTGCCAGCGCCCCTGGCAGGGGCCTTCAGGGGCAGTACTTC
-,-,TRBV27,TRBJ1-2,CASSLDGRLNYGYTF,TGTGCCAGCAGTTTGGACGGGAGACTTAACTATGGCTACACCTTC
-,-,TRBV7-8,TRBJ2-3,CASSRNNARGTDTQYF,TGTGCCAGCAGCCGAAACAACGCCAGGGGCACAGATACGCAGTATTTT
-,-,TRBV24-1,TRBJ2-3,CATSGGGTDTQYF,TGTGCCACCAGTGGGGGAGGCACAGATACGCAGTATTTT
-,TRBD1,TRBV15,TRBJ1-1,CATSRGTGFFEAFF,TGTGCCACCAGCAGAGGGACAGGGTTTTTTGAAGCTTTCTTT
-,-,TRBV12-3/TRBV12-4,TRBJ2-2,CASSLGQRPGELFF,TGTGCCAGCAGTTTAGGACAGCGGCCCGGGGAGCTGTTTTTT
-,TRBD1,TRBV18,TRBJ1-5,CASSQVPGQGFQPQHF,TGTGCCAGCTCTCAAGTGCCGGGACAGGGTTTTCAGCCCCAGCATTTT
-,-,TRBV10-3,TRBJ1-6,CAITLGGANSPLHF,TGTGCCATCACCCTGGGGGGGGCTAATTCACCCCTCCACTTT
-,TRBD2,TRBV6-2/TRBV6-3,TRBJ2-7,CASSWRSGTYSYEQYF,TGTGCCAGCAGTTGGAGAAGCGGGACCTATTCCTACGAGCAGTACTTC
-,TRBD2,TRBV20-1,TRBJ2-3,CSAPGTSGRAGGTDTQYF,TGCAGTGCTCCCGGGACTAGCGGGAGGGCCGGTGGCACAGATACGCAGTATTTT
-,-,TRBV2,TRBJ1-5,CASRPGTQSNQPQHF,TGTGCCAGCAGACCCGGGACACAAAGCAATCAGCCCCAGCATTTT
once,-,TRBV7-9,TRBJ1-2,CASSPESNRYTF,TGTGCCAGCAGCCCTGAGTCCAACCGCTACACCTTC
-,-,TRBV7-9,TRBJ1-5,CAGSDNRDSNQPQHF,TGTGCCGGCAGCGACAACCGGGACAGCAATCAGCCCCAGCATTTT
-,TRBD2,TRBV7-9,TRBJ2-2,CASSQRTSPNTGELFF,TGTGCCAGCAGCCAGAGGACTAGCCCCAACACCGGGGAGCTGTTTTTT
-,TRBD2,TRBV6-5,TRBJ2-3,CASSSYPGLAGGGTDTQYF,TGTGCCAGCAGTTCTTATCCGGGACTAGCGGGGGGAGGAACAGATACGCAGTATTTT
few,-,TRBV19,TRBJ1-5,CASSIGAANQPQHF,TGTGCCAGTAGTATAGGGGCAGCTAATCAGCCCCAGCATTTT
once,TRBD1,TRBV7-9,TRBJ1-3,CASIEGARSSGNTIYF,TGTGCCAGCATCGAGGGGGCCCGGAGCTCTGGAAACACCATATATTTT
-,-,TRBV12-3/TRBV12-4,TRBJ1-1,CASSLQITRDTEAFF,TGTGCCAGCAGCCTCCAAATTACCCGAGACACTGAAGCTTTCTTT
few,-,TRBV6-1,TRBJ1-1,CASSRREAFF,TGTGCCAGCAGCCGAAGAGAAGCTTTCTTT
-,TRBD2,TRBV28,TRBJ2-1,CASTKTGLAGIDNEQFF,TGTGCCAGCACCAAGACCGGGCTAGCGGGGATAGACAATGAGCAGTTCTTC
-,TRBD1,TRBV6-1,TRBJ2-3,CASSLDRGNTDTQYF,TGTGCCAGCAGCCTAGACAGGGGCAACACAGATACGCAGTATTTT